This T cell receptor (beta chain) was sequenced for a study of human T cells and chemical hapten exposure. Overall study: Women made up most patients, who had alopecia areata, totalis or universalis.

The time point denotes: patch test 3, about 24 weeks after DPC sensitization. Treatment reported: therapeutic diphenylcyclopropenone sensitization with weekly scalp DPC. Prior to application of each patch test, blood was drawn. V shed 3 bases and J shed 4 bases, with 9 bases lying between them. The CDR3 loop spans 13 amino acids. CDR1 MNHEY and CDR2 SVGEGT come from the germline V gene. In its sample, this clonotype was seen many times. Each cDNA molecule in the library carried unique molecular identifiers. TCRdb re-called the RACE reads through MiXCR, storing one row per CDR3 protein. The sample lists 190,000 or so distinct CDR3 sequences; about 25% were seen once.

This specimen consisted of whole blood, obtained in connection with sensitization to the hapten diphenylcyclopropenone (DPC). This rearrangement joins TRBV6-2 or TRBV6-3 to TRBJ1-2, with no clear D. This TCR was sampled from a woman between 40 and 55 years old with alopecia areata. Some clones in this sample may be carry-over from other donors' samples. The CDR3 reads CASSYQDSYGYTF. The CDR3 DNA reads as TGTGCCAGCAGTTATCAAGATTCCTATGGCTACACCTTC.